This TCR beta chain was found in a study of T-cell reconstitution after alpha-beta-depleted transplantation in children. Findings and caveats of the study: Expanded graft clones, several hundred of them, were reportedly the source of alpha-beta T cells about two months after transplant. Newly generated T cells supplied most T-cell counts and diversity one year post-transplant.

Unique molecular identifiers were incorporated into the prepared TCRbeta library. TCRdb re-derived calls from the PCR reads in MiXCR, one entry per CDR3 protein. The table includes some 460,000 distinct CDR3 sequences, roughly 16% detected once. Remarks on this clonotype: The antigen remains undetermined.

V was cut by 6 bases and J by 6 bases, with 15 bases left in between. This CDR3 has 15 residues. The sequence was collected from a boy in the first two years of life who had a stem cell transplant for Wiskott-Aldrich syndrome, so the T cells may come from the graft donor. The chain combines TRBV12-3 or TRBV12-4 with TRBJ2-6, with D possibly TRBD1 on 6 matching bases. The material was PBMCs, mostly from graft donor cells, obtained 360 days after TCRalphabeta/CD19-depleted stem cell transplant. The CDR3 DNA reads as TGTGCCAGCAGGGGGGCCGAAGGGCTGGCCAACGTCCTGACTTTC. It specifies CASRGAEGLANVLTF.